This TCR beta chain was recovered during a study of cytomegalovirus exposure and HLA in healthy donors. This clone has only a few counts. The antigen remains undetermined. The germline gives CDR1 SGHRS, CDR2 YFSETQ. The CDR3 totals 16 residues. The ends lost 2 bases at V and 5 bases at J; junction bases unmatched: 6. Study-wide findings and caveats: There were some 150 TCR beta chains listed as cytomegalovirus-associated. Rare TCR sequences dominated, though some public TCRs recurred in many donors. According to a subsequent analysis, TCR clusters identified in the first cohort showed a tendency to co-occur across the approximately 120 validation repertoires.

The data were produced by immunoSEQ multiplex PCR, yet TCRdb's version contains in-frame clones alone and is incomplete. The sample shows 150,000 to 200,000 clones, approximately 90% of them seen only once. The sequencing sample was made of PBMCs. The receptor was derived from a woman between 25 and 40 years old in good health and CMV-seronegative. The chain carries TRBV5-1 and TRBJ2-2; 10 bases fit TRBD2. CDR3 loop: CASSFLAGEKTGELFF. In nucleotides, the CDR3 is TGCGCCAGCAGCTTCCTAGCGGGGGAAAAAACCGGGGAGCTGTTTTTT.